The next 17 T cell receptor beta chains were all read from a single sample in a study of blood T cell repertoires in COVID-19. The repertoire was sequenced with immunoSEQ multiplex PCR; TCRdb's copy has only in-frame clones and lacks some. The sample has 200,000 to 250,000 clones, around nine tenths seen once. Sequencing input: PBMCs or T cells enriched from blood (not recorded which). Receptors were obtained from a woman aged 18-29 years who had recovered from COVID-19.

The chain couples TRBV28 to TRBJ2-1, with TRBD2 matching over 11 bases. Germline assignment: CDR1 MDHEN and CDR2 SYDVKM. The CDR3 consists of 15 residues. The ends lost 4 bases at V and 5 bases at J; junction bases unmatched: 4. The CDR3 nucleotides are TGTGCCAGCAGTTCCACTAGCGGGAGTCACAATGAGCAGTTCTTC. Translation gives CASSSTSGSHNEQFF.

The rearrangement links TRBV6-5 to TRBJ2-1, with TRBD2 as a possible D gene (5 bases). The CDR3 has 12 residues. Germline V gene lookup returns CDR1 MNHEY and CDR2 SVGAGI. The ends were cut back, 5 bases at V and 7 bases at J, with 9 bases in the middle. DNA for the CDR3: TGTGCCAGCAGTCGGGGTGTTAATGAGCAGTTCTTC. Amino acid sequence: CASSRGVNEQFF.

This clone has a single count. The chain couples TRBV10-1 to TRBJ2-4, with D possibly being TRBD1 (5 bases). The CDR3 length is 16 residues. Trimming stripped 8 bases from V and 0 bases from J, with 17 bases between. The germline V gene encodes CDR1 WNHNN and CDR2 SYGVQD (reference sequence). Here the CDR3 reads CASGSDRDLAKNIQYF. The CDR3 nucleotides read TGCGCCAGCGGGTCCGACAGAGATTTAGCCAAAAACATTCAGTACTTC.

This chain connects TRBV5-1 to TRBJ2-2; 8 bases agree with TRBD1. CDR1 and CDR2 (germline): SGHRS, YFSETQ. The CDR3 has 15 amino acids. The V and J ends lost 2 bases and 5 bases, in that order; junction bases with no gene match: 5. CDR3 loop: CASSFTGGKTGELFF. The CDR3 DNA sequence: TGCGCCAGCAGCTTTACAGGGGGGAAAACCGGGGAGCTGTTTTTT.

The rearrangement joins TRBV11-2 to TRBJ2-1; 11 bases align to TRBD2. CDR1 and CDR2 from the germline V gene are SGHAT and FQNNGV. The CDR3 contains 16 residues. V lost 4 bases to trimming and J lost 4 bases; unmatched junction nucleotides: 6. The CDR3 spells CASSSGGLAAYNEQFF. The CDR3 region has the DNA TGTGCCAGCAGCTCGGGGGGACTAGCGGCTTACAATGAGCAGTTCTTC.

This chain connects TRBV29-1 to TRBJ1-1, with 7 bases lining up with TRBD1. V gave up 6 bases and J gave up 7 bases; unmatched junction bases: 8. Germline assignment: CDR1 SQVTM and CDR2 ANQGSEA. The CDR3 is made up of 12 amino acids. The CDR3 nucleotides are TGCAGCGTGGCCCCGGGACAGCTTGAAGCTTTCTTT. Translated, it gives CSVAPGQLEAFF.

This rearrangement joins TRBV18 to TRBJ2-5, with 10 bases fitting TRBD1. The CDR3 consists of 15 residues. Per the germline V gene, CDR1 is KGHSH and CDR2 is LQKENI. V trimming: 3 bases; J trimming: 5 bases; junction bases outside the gene matches: 6. Here the CDR3 reads CASSPDRGRRETQYF. In nucleotides, the CDR3 is TGTGCCAGCTCACCCGACAGGGGGCGCCGGGAGACCCAGTACTTC.

V and J are TRBV7-3 and TRBJ2-3; 9 nucleotides align to TRBD1. The V gene end was trimmed by 3 bases and the J gene end by 4 bases; junction bases not matched to a gene: 2. The CDR3 totals 14 residues. CDR1 and CDR2 from the germline V gene are SGHTA and FQGTGA. The CDR3, as DNA: TGTGCCAGCAGCTTGGGACAGGGTGCAGATACGCAGTATTTT. Translating it yields CASSLGQGADTQYF.

The gene calls are TRBV4-1 and TRBJ2-7; 7 bases agree with TRBD2. The germline V gene has CDR1 MGHRA and CDR2 YSYEKL. This CDR3 spans 16 amino acids. With V trimmed by 4 bases and J by 9 bases, 18 bases remained unmatched. In nucleotides, the CDR3 is TGCGCCAGCAGCCGAACCATACCGGTTGGGGGGGACGGGCAGTACTTC. Translated, it gives CASSRTIPVGGDGQYF.

This clone came up once. CDR3 residues: CSASDRVQWNYGYTF. The CDR3 bases are TGCAGTGCTAGTGACAGGGTACAGTGGAACTATGGCTACACCTTC. V gene TRBV20-1 combines with J gene TRBJ1-2; 7 nucleotides match TRBD1. The CDR3 is 15 amino acids. V dropped 3 bases and J dropped 2; count of bases not matched to a gene: 9. In germline, CDR1 is DFQATT, CDR2 SNEGSKA (reference sequence).

The chain joins TRBV10-3 to TRBJ2-3; possibly TRBD1 for D (5 bases). Trimming removed 8 bases at V and 5 bases at J, with 14 bases between. In germline, CDR1 is ENHRY, CDR2 SYGVKD. This CDR3 is 13 amino acids long. The CDR3 DNA follows: TGTGCCATCCGCAGGGAAAGTATAGATACGCAGTATTTT. Amino acids: CAIRRESIDTQYF.

The J gene is TRBJ1-2, the V gene TRBV9; weak D call: TRBD1 (6 bases). The CDR3 has 14 residues. Trimming cost V 3 bases and J 7 bases, with 16 bases left between them. Germline CDR1 is SGDLS and CDR2 is YYNGEE. This CDR3 is CASSEYKGGSGYTF. As DNA, the CDR3 is TGTGCCAGCAGCGAATACAAGGGGGGGAGTGGCTACACCTTC.

This clone was counted a single time. This chain uses TRBV20-1 with TRBJ2-7; D is undetermined. CDR1 is DFQATT and CDR2 is SNEGSKA in the germline V gene (reference sequence). V lost 3 bases to trimming and J lost 4 bases, with 19 bases between them. The CDR3 has 15 amino acids. The chain's CDR3 is CSASFASSIGYEQYF. The CDR3 nucleotides read TGCAGTGCTAGTTTTGCGAGTTCCATCGGTTACGAGCAGTACTTC.

J is TRBJ1-4 and V is TRBV4-3, with D unresolved. This CDR3 spans 17 amino acids. The germline gives CDR1 LGHNA, CDR2 YSLEER. V dropped 1 base and J dropped 0 bases, with 12 bases sitting between them. The DNA of the CDR3 is TGCGCCAGCAGCCAAGGGGTAGCTTACTCAACTAATGAAAAACTGTTTTTT. As protein: CASSQGVAYSTNEKLFF.

The V gene is TRBV19, the J gene TRBJ1-2; 7 nucleotides match TRBD1. Germline values: CDR1 LNHDA, CDR2 SQIVND (reference sequence). V gave up 7 bases and J gave up 4 bases; unmatched junction bases: 12. The length of the CDR3 is 15 residues. Here the CDR3 reads CASTPSDRNRYGYTF. The CDR3, as DNA: TGTGCCAGTACCCCATCGGACAGGAACCGCTATGGCTACACCTTC.

The chain couples TRBV4-3 to TRBJ1-3; no clear D gene. Trimming shortened V by 4 bases and J by 0 bases, and 10 bases separated the two germline ends. The CDR3 is made up of 15 amino acids. Looked up from germline, CDR1 is LGHNA and CDR2 is YSLEER. CDR3 sequence (DNA): TGCGCCAGCAGCCCGACTCCTTTCTCTGGAAACACCATATATTTT. Translating gives CASSPTPFSGNTIYF.

The chain uses TRBV5-4 and TRBJ2-3, with D unresolved. CDR3 length equals 12 residues. CDR1 is SGHNT and CDR2 is YYREEE in the germline V gene (reference sequence). Trimming shortened V by 1 base and J by 3 bases, and 3 bases separated the two germline ends. DNA of the CDR3: TGTGCCAGCAGCTTGCTAACAGATACGCAGTATTTT. Its translation: CASSLLTDTQYF. Full variable domain (remainder filled in from reference TRBV5-4 and TRBJ2-3): ETGVTQSPTHLIKTRGQQVTLRCSSQSGHNTVSWYQQALGQGPQFIFQYYREEENGRGNFPPRFSGLQFPNYSSELNVNALELDDSALYLCASSLLTDTQYFGPGTRLTVL.